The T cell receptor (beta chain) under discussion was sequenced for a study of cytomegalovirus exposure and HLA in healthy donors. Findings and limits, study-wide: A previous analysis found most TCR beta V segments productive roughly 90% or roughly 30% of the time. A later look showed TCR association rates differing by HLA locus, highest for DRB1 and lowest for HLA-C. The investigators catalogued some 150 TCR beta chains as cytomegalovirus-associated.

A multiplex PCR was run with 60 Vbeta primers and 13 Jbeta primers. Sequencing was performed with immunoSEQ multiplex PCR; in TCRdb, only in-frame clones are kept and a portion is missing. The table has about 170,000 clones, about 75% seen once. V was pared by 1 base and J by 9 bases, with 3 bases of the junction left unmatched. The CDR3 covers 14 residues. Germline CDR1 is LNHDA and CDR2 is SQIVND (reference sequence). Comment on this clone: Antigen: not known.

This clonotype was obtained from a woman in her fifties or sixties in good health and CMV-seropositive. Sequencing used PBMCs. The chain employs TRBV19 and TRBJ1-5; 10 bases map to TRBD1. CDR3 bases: TGTGCCAGTAGTATAGGGGGACAGGGGCCGCCCCAGCATTTT. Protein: CASSIGGQGPPQHF.